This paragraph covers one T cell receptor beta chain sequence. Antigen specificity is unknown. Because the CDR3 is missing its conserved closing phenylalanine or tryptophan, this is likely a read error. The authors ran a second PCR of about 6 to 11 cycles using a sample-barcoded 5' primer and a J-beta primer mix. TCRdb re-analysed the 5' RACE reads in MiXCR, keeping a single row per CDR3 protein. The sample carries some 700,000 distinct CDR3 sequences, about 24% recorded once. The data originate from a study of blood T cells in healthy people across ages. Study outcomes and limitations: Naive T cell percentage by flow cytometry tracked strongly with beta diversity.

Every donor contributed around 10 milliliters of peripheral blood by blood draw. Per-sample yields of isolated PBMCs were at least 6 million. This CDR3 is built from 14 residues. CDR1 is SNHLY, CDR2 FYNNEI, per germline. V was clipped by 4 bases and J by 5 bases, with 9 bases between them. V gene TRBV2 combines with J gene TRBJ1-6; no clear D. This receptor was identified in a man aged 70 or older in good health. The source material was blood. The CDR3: CASSVDTDNSPLHL. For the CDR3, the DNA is TGTGCCAGCAGTGTCGACACGGATAATTCACCCCTCCACCTT.